One and the same sample provided the 3 T cell receptor beta chains below, sequenced in a study of blood T cell repertoires in COVID-19. Assay: immunoSEQ multiplex PCR; the TCRdb copy retains only in-frame clones and omits some. Of 100,000 to 110,000 clones in the sample, roughly 80% were seen once. Material for sequencing was peripheral blood. These receptors all stem from a man aged 70 or older with active or convalescent COVID-19.

With respect to this clone: Other nucleotide sequences in the sample specify the same CDR3. V gene TRBV3-1 (or the pseudogene TRBV3-2) combines with J gene TRBJ2-2, with a weak D call TRBD2 (5 bases). CDR3 length: 14 residues. V lost 4 bases, J lost 5 bases, and 11 bases lay in between. Germline loops: CDR1 LGHDT, CDR2 YNNKEL (reference sequence). CDR3: CASSPGGRTGELFF. The CDR3 nucleotides read TGTGCCAGCAGCCCGGGTGGGAGAACCGGGGAGCTGTTTTTT.

This clone was recorded only once. This chain connects TRBV19 to TRBJ1-1; D is undetermined. The length of the CDR3 is 13 residues. Germline V CDR1 and CDR2: LNHDA, SQIVND (reference sequence). Deletions cut 5 bases from V and 6 bases from J, with 13 bases between. The CDR3 region is CASSPERPPEAFF. The CDR3 DNA is TGTGCCAGTAGTCCAGAGCGTCCCCCTGAAGCTTTCTTT.

This clone was seen a single time. The V call is TRBV25-1, the J call TRBJ1-4; D unresolved. The V end lost 6 bases, the J end lost 8 bases, and 10 bases lay between the germline ends. Germline V gene lookup returns CDR1 MGHDK and CDR2 SYGVNS. CDR3 length: 12 residues. The DNA of the CDR3 is TGTGCCAGCAGGGGCCCTGGGGAAAAACTGTTTTTT. It specifies CASRGPGEKLFF.